This paragraph reports one T cell receptor (beta chain). What it binds is unknown. From the germline J gene comes the end of the CDR3, since the read stops 3 residues before it. The CDR3 spans 14 residues. CDR1 is SNHLY, CDR2 FYNNEI, per germline. Trimming removed 3 bases from V and 2 bases from J, with 8 bases in between. This entry comes from a study of T cell clonality in common variable immunodeficiency. Study-wide results and caveats: Fewer deletions and N-nucleotide insertions were reportedly seen in common variable immunodeficiency TCR beta sequences.

Sequenced by immunoSEQ multiplex PCR; TCRdb stores in-frame clones only, minus some. The table lists around 10,000 clones, with no singletons. Sequenced: peripheral blood mononuclear cells. The J gene is TRBJ2-1, the V gene TRBV2; tentatively, D is TRBD1 (6 bases). The TCR comes from a human donor with common variable immunodeficiency. CDR3 DNA (partial): TGTGCCAGCAGTGAGAGGACAGCCTACAATGAG. Amino acid sequence: CASSERTAYNE. The full CDR3 protein is CASSERTAYNEQFF.